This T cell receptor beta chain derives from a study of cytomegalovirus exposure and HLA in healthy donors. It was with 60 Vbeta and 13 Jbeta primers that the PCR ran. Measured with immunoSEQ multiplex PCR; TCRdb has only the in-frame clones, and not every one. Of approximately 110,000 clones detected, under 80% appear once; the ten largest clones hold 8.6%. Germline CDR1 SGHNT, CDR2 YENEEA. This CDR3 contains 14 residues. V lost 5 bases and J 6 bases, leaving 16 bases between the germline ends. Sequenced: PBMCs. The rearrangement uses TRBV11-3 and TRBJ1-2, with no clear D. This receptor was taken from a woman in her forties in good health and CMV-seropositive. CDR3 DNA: TGTGCCAGCAGCCTCGTCGGAGGACGAGATGGCTACACCTTC. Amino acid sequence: CASSLVGGRDGYTF.